The 21 T cell receptor beta chains presented below share a single source sample, sequenced in a study of CD8 T cells in ankylosing spondylitis. One entry per CDR3 protein, called by TCRdb with MiXCR from the 5' RACE reads. The sample has 200,000 to 300,000 distinct CDR3 sequences; under 12% are singletons. Sequencing was carried out using blood, either unsorted or a sorted T cell fraction (not recorded which). The receptor set was obtained from a male donor with ankylosing spondylitis or in good health (not recorded which).

The rearrangement joins TRBV5-1 to TRBJ1-3; D remains ambiguous. CDR3 size: 17 residues. Germline V CDR1 and CDR2: SGHRS, YFSETQ. The V and J ends lost 4 bases and 0 bases respectively, with 17 bases between them. CDR3 bases: TGCGCCAGCAGCCCCGAGGACGGGCCGAGCTCTGGAAACACCATATATTTT. It yields the protein CASSPEDGPSSGNTIYF.

This clonotype was detected many times. The V and J genes are TRBV5-1 and TRBJ1-1; no reliable D call. Germline V gene data show CDR1 as SGHRS and CDR2 as YFSETQ. Trimming removed 7 bases from V and 6 bases from J, with 22 bases in between. The CDR3 is 15 amino acids. The CDR3 region is CASSLGRSRSAEAFF. The CDR3 nucleotides are TGCGCCAGCTCCCTGGGGAGGAGTAGGAGTGCTGAAGCTTTCTTT.

Remarks on this clonotype: Since a much larger clone is just one base distant, this may be a read error. The V and J genes are TRBV11-2 and TRBJ2-1; 7 nucleotides align to TRBD2. The CDR3 is 15 residues long. Germline assignment: CDR1 SGHAT and CDR2 FQNNGV. CDR3 residues: CASSLRGVTSNGQFF. CDR3 sequence (DNA): TGTGCCAGCAGCTTACGGGGGGTGACGTCGAATGGGCAGTTCTTC.

This chain connects TRBV7-2 to TRBJ1-1; possible D gene TRBD1, 5 bases. The CDR3 consists of 21 residues. V lost 0 bases to trimming and J lost 1 base, with 27 bases between them. CDR1 is SGHTA and CDR2 is FQGNSA in the germline V gene. The CDR3 is CASSLAQIKPGTRSGNTEAFF. Written as DNA, the CDR3 is TGTGCCAGCAGCTTAGCCCAAATAAAGCCAGGGACCCGATCCGGGAACACTGAAGCTTTCTTT.

The sample holds many counts of this clonotype. The chain couples TRBV3-1 to TRBJ2-1, with D perhaps TRBD2 (6 bases). The length of the CDR3 is 15 residues. Germline V lookup: CDR1 LGHDT, CDR2 YNNKEL (reference sequence). The V gene lost 4 bases and the J gene lost 0 bases, with 10 bases spanning the gap. Here the CDR3 reads CASSRGVPSYNEQFF. CDR3 sequence (DNA): TGTGCCAGCAGCCGGGGGGTACCCTCCTACAATGAGCAGTTCTTC.

This clonotype was counted at least ten times. The chain employs TRBV6-1 and TRBJ2-7; D may be TRBD1 or TRBD2 (6 bases each). Germline V gene data show CDR1 as MNHNS and CDR2 as SASEGT. The CDR3 runs to 13 residues. V lost 8 bases and J 0 bases, leaving 11 bases between the germline ends. CDR3 sequence (DNA): TGTGCCAGCGGGCGGGACACCTCCTACGAGCAGTACTTC. Its protein product is CASGRDTSYEQYF.

This clonotype came up a few times. This chain joins TRBV11-3 and TRBJ2-1, with D possibly being TRBD2 (5 bases). The CDR3 length is 14 residues. In germline, CDR1 is SGHNT, CDR2 YENEEA. With 4 bases removed from V and 4 bases from J, the gap between germline ends came to 11 bases. The CDR3 DNA reads as TGTGCCAGCAGCTCGAGCGGCGATTACAATGAGCAGTTCTTC. Amino acids: CASSSSGDYNEQFF.

This chain uses TRBV7-3 with TRBJ2-3; 12 bases line up with TRBD2. The CDR3 has 21 residues. Germline CDR1 SGHTA, CDR2 FQGTGA. Trimming took 1 base from V and 0 from J; bases not matched to a gene: 14. DNA for the CDR3: TGTGCCAGCAGCTTAAGGGGACTCGGGACTAGCGGGTCATCTAGCACAGATACGCAGTATTTT. As protein: CASSLRGLGTSGSSSTDTQYF.

This clonotype has a count of ten or more. The rearrangement uses TRBV9 and TRBJ2-2; D remains unclear. The germline V gene has CDR1 SGDLS and CDR2 YYNGEE. Trimming took off 2 bases at V and 4 bases at J, with 12 bases between the two ends. The CDR3 runs to 15 residues. DNA of the CDR3: TGTGCCAGCAGCGTCTCAGGACCCGCCACCGGGGAGCTGTTTTTT. Its translation is CASSVSGPATGELFF.

This clonotype was seen a few times. The gene calls are TRBV7-9 and TRBJ1-2, with D possibly TRBD1 on 5 matching bases. There are 14 residues in the CDR3. CDR1 and CDR2 from the germline V gene are SEHNR and FQNEAQ (reference sequence). V gave up 3 bases and J gave up 4 bases, with 12 bases separating them. CDR3 protein: CASSFGQGGYGYTF. CDR3 sequence (DNA): TGTGCCAGCAGCTTCGGCCAGGGAGGCTATGGCTACACCTTC.

This clonotype was seen ten or more times. CDR3 DNA sequence: TGCAGCCGTCTAGCGAGCACAGATACGCAGTATTTT. Protein sequence: CSRLASTDTQYF. J is TRBJ2-3 and V is TRBV20-1, with a weak D call TRBD2 (6 bases). The CDR3 has 12 amino acids. Looked up from germline, CDR1 is DFQATT and CDR2 is SNEGSKA (reference sequence).

CDR3 in amino acids: CAISDAGTENTEAFF. CDR3 in DNA: TGTGCCATCAGTGATGCCGGGACAGAGAACACTGAAGCTTTCTTT. V is TRBV10-3 and J is TRBJ1-1, with 7 bases aligning to TRBD1. The CDR3 spans 15 residues. The V gene end was trimmed by 3 bases and the J gene end by 1 base; junction bases not matched to a gene: 5. Germline CDR1 and CDR2: ENHRY and SYGVKD.

The V gene is TRBV6-5, the J gene TRBJ1-6; D remains unclear. CDR3 size: 15 residues. Germline V gene lookup returns CDR1 MNHEY and CDR2 SVGAGI. V lost 2 bases, J lost 9 bases, and 14 bases lay in between. CDR3 residues: CASSYRPGYGSPLHF. The CDR3 region has the DNA TGTGCCAGCAGTTACCGCCCGGGATACGGTTCACCCCTCCACTTT.

The chain has TRBV7-9 and TRBJ2-3, with D possibly being TRBD2 (6 bases). The CDR3 sequence is 16 residues long. Germline CDR1 reads SEHNR; CDR2 reads FQNEAQ (reference sequence). Trimming removed 5 bases at V and 0 bases at J, with 15 bases between. The CDR3 sequence is CASSPRGGMSTDTQYF. The CDR3 DNA follows: TGTGCCAGCAGCCCGAGGGGCGGGATGAGCACAGATACGCAGTATTTT.

The CDR3 DNA reads as TGTGCCAGCGGGGGGGACACCTATGGCTACACCTTC. Protein product: CASGGDTYGYTF. V is TRBV2 and J is TRBJ1-2; perhaps TRBD1 as D (6 bases). The CDR3 extends over 12 amino acids. V gave up 8 bases and J gave up 4 bases, with 11 bases separating them. Germline-derived CDR1 and CDR2 are SNHLY and FYNNEI.

CDR3 loop: CASSLGPAVGVGTDTQYF. The DNA for the CDR3 is TGTGCCAGCAGCTTAGGACCAGCGGTGGGTGTGGGCACAGATACGCAGTATTTT. The rearrangement links TRBV11-2 to TRBJ2-3, with D possibly TRBD2 on 5 matching bases. Trimming left V 1 base short and J 1 base short, with 18 bases between. Germline V CDR1 and CDR2: SGHAT, FQNNGV. The CDR3 totals 18 residues.

The sample holds many counts of this clonotype. The V gene is TRBV12-3 or TRBV12-4, the J gene TRBJ1-5, with TRBD1 identical over 9 bases. The V and J ends lost 6 bases and 7 bases, in that order; junction bases with no gene match: 7. The CDR3 has 14 amino acids. CDR3 coding DNA: TGTGCCAGCAGCCTAAACAGGGGGCGACAGCCCCAGCATTTT. Translated: CASSLNRGRQPQHF.

This clonotype was seen repeatedly, ten times or more. J is TRBJ2-7 and V is TRBV7-9; tentative D call: TRBD2 (5 bases). The ends were cut back, 4 bases at V and 1 base at J, with 8 bases in the middle. This CDR3 region has 13 residues. CDR1 is SEHNR and CDR2 is FQNEAQ in the germline V gene (reference sequence). CDR3 bases: TGTGCCAGCAGCTCGGGAAGTTCCTACGAGCAGTACTTC. Protein sequence: CASSSGSSYEQYF.

This clonotype has at least ten counts. The V call is TRBV7-8, the J call TRBJ1-2, with D tentatively TRBD1 (6 bases). The CDR3 runs to 16 residues. Germline CDR1 SGHVS, CDR2 FQNEAQ. Trimming removed 1 base from V and 4 bases from J, with 16 bases in between. CDR3 residues: CASSLDRGRGFYGYTF. CDR3 bases: TGTGCCAGCAGCTTAGACCGGGGGCGCGGGTTCTATGGCTACACCTTC.

In its sample, this clonotype was seen a few times. The gene calls are TRBV20-1 and TRBJ2-1, with D maybe TRBD2 (6 bases). Trimming took 6 bases from V and 4 from J, leaving 13 bases between them. Germline V gene data show CDR1 as DFQATT and CDR2 as SNEGSKA (reference sequence). The CDR3 runs 13 residues. The CDR3: CSAVLAHYNEQFF. The CDR3 DNA sequence: TGCAGTGCGGTCCTAGCGCATTACAATGAGCAGTTCTTC.

This clonotype was counted at least ten times. The genes are TRBV9 and TRBJ2-7; D is ambiguous. CDR1 is SGDLS and CDR2 is YYNGEE in the germline V gene. Trimming took 4 bases from V and 3 from J, leaving 8 bases between them. The CDR3 extends over 12 amino acids. The CDR3 bases are TGTGCCAGCAGCATAGACAACTACGAGCAGTACTTC. Translated, it gives CASSIDNYEQYF.